The T cell receptor (beta chain) under discussion was sequenced for a study of response to subunit inactivated influenza vaccine. With regard to this clonotype: The antigen is unknown.

TCRdb reanalysed the RT-PCR reads using MiXCR and keeps one entry per CDR3 protein. The repertoire consists of roughly 570,000 distinct CDR3 sequences, with 12% to 15% occurring once and the leading ten covering 8.5% to 14%. General study findings and limits: The authors offered the suggestion that each seasonal influenza vaccination recruits few new T cells.

This sample comprised PBMCs from blood, obtained about 12 days after vaccination. The TCR comes from a man aged 45-65 years who received an inactivated influenza vaccine.

CDR3: CSAPGKVRENQPQHF. The DNA of the CDR3 is TGCAGTGCTCCGGGTAAAGTCAGGGAAAATCAGCCCCAGCATTTT. This sequence joins TRBV20-1 and TRBJ1-5, with D perhaps TRBD1 (5 bases). This CDR3 has 15 residues. The V gene's germline CDR1 is DFQATT and CDR2 SNEGSKA (reference sequence). V was clipped by 5 bases and J by 4 bases, with 18 bases between them.